The source of this TCR beta chain is a study of blood T cell repertoires in COVID-19 (dated by TCRdb to the early 2020s). Background on the whole study: The collaborator samples originated in the United States, Italy and Spain and spanned the acute and convalescent phases of COVID-19. Samples were obtained from the ongoing ImmuneRACE study (first 160 participants) and from over 1,000 subjects provided by 6 global collaborators. The prospective study material was composed of cDNA or gDNA derived from T cells, B-cell-depleted T cells, or PBMCs. Where HLA class I and class II types were available, the types were taken from metadata supplied by the sample provider, not from assay-based typing. Subjects who had been exposed to COVID-19, were actively infected with it, or had recovered from it provided the deeply sampled blood TCRbeta repertoires that made up the dataset. The sample metadata nearly always contained a de-identified subject ID, COVID-19 status, age in years and sex. The repertoires were released in a freely available public database meant as a resource for research on the immune response to SARS-CoV-2.

The immunoSEQ Assay, a bias-controlled multiplex PCR, was used to amplify TCRbeta CDR3 regions from genomic DNA. The source study handled its data this way. Within the assay, amplification of reference gene primers was used to estimate how many nucleated cells each sample contained. To quantify the absolute abundance of each unique TCRbeta CDR3 rearrangement, sequence reads were collapsed and filtered. Productive Simpson clonality was computed per sample as the square root of Simpson's diversity index over productive rearrangements. TCRdb carries this immuneACCESS record with in-frame sequences only. Its versions omit some clonotypes, under half of them owing to an unresolved V gene in the studies checked, with the rest unexplained. The D gene and trimming were derived from the DNA, and the V and J assignments and clone size from that table. The sample yields tens of thousands of clones; 65% to 80% were counted once. The ten largest clones represent 26% of the sample.

Reading the germline V gene (reference sequence) gives CDR1 GTSNPN and CDR2 SVGIG. The CDR3, cysteine through phenylalanine, is 17 amino acids long. This entry keeps only the CDR3 DNA: 51 bases, framed from base 1. Cut back by 0 bases and 6 bases, the V and J ends lie 18 bases apart. Study-level results and caveats: The quantity of clinical and demographic metadata differed by source and by participant and was supplied without curation.

Notes on this clone: Which antigen it targets is not known. Base qualities are missing; no much larger clone stands one base away.

Collaborating institutions collected whole blood in K2EDTA tubes following their own protocols. For TCRbeta analysis, collaborator samples were shipped as frozen whole blood, as isolated PBMCs, or as DNA extracted from either sample type. The sequencing input was peripheral blood. This receptor was obtained from a man in his 60s with active or convalescent COVID-19. The rearrangement combines TRBV30 with TRBJ1-6, with a weak D call of TRBD1 (6 bases match). The sequenced DNA is TGTGCCTGGAGTGTTCGGGACCTGGGGGCGAGTAATTCACCCCTCCACTTT. It is translated as CAWSVRDLGASNSPLHF.